This is a list of T cell receptor beta chains from one sample in a study of cytomegalovirus exposure and HLA in healthy donors. Data came from immunoSEQ multiplex PCR; TCRdb stores just in-frame clones and leaves some out. The data show 55,000 to 75,000 clones, around four fifths seen once. Sequencing was performed on PBMCs. The receptors shown here come from a girl aged 10-17 years in good health and CMV-seropositive. Both conserved end residues are part of each CDR3.

CDR3aa	v_gene	j_gene
CASSGRGRRYSGNTIYF	TRBV2	TRBJ1-3
CASSLFSGFNNEQFF	TRBV7-2	TRBJ2-1
CASSPPKLNTEAFF	TRBV18	TRBJ1-1
CASSLTGVPEAFF	TRBV7-2	TRBJ1-1
CASSPNAGTFGNTIYF	TRBV7-8	TRBJ1-3
CASSVPGLAGPYEQYF	TRBV6-1	TRBJ2-7
CASSQGQDEKLFF	TRBV18	TRBJ1-4
CAISETRDSPLHF	TRBV10-3	TRBJ1-6
CASSPDRDIGYTEAFF	TRBV7-2	TRBJ1-1
CASSPVRTSGDNEQFF	TRBV7-6	TRBJ2-1
CASSQGLNYEQYF	TRBV18	TRBJ2-7
CASSLRGLGGANVLTF	TRBV5-6	TRBJ2-6
CASSSQALNQPQHF	TRBV18	TRBJ1-5
CASSLVGQGLGQPQHF	TRBV7-2	TRBJ1-5
CASSHVGQGSGEQYF	TRBV4-3	TRBJ2-7